Listed below are T cell receptor beta chains from one sample, sequenced in a study of blood T cell repertoires in COVID-19. Clones were read by immunoSEQ multiplex PCR, and TCRdb kept only the in-frame ones, dropping some. Altogether 110,000 to 150,000 clones are present, around 81% being singletons, with the ten largest covering 6.2%. Material: PBMCs or T cells enriched from blood (not recorded which). All receptors derive from a woman aged 35 to 49 who had recovered from COVID-19. CDR3s include the opening cysteine and the closing phenylalanine or tryptophan. D genes are given only for firm matches. For some rows the clone size is stated as once, few or many, or as a class when expanded; others skip it.

cdr3_nt cdr3_aa d_call j_call clone_size v_call
TGTGCCAGCAGAGAGGGGACTAGCAAAATCTACGAGCAGTACTTC CASREGTSKIYEQYF TRBD2 TRBJ2-7 . TRBV2
TGTGCCACCAGCACTTGGGACAATCAAGAGACCCAGTACTTC CATSTWDNQETQYF . TRBJ2-5 . TRBV15
TGTGCCAGCAGCCCTGGGGGGGCCGAGCAGTACTTC CASSPGGAEQYF . TRBJ2-7 . TRBV5-4
TGTGCCTGGAGTCTAAGGGGCGGTTCACCCCTCCACTTT CAWSLRGGSPLHF . TRBJ1-6 once TRBV30
TGTGCCAGCTCACCGCTAGGAGAGAACACTGAAGCTTTCTTT CASSPLGENTEAFF . TRBJ1-1 . TRBV18
TGTGCCAGTAGTATTGGCGGGGGCGCGAATGAAAAACTGTTTTTT CASSIGGGANEKLFF . TRBJ1-4 . TRBV19
TGTGCCAGCAGCCGGCCGGGACAGGGGTACGAGCAGTACTTC CASSRPGQGYEQYF TRBD1 TRBJ2-7 . TRBV7-9
TGTGCCAGCAGCCTGAGGACTAGCGCGGAGACCCAGTACTTC CASSLRTSAETQYF TRBD2 TRBJ2-5 . TRBV4-2
TGTGCCAGCAGTCCCATGCCCGGGACAGGAATCTACGAGCAGTACTTC CASSPMPGTGIYEQYF TRBD1 TRBJ2-7 once TRBV7-9
TGTGCCAGCAGCGACTTAGGACAGGGGGCTGGAAACACCATATATTTT CASSDLGQGAGNTIYF TRBD1 TRBJ1-3 . TRBV25-1
TGTGCCAGCAGTGAATATGGCGGGGTCGACTATGGCTACACCTTC CASSEYGGVDYGYTF . TRBJ1-2 . TRBV25-1
TGTGCCAGCAGCTTGGGCGGGTCTAACTATGGCTACACCTTC CASSLGGSNYGYTF . TRBJ1-2 . TRBV5-6
TGTGCCAGCAGCCAATACTCTAGCGGGAGTAATGAGCAGTTCTTC CASSQYSSGSNEQFF TRBD2 TRBJ2-1 . TRBV7-8
TGTGCCAGCACCTACTATGGCACCGGGGAGCTGTTTTTT CASTYYGTGELFF . TRBJ2-2 . TRBV2
TGTGCCAGCAGCTACACTAGCGGGGCCTACGAGCAGTACTTC CASSYTSGAYEQYF TRBD2 TRBJ2-7 . TRBV5-6
TGTGCCAGCAGCCCATACCCGGGACACGAACTATTTTATGGCTACACCTTC CASSPYPGHELFYGYTF . TRBJ1-2 . TRBV7-2
TGCGCCAGCAGCCAGGTGCAGGGGGAAAATGAAGCTTTCTTT CASSQVQGENEAFF TRBD1 TRBJ1-1 . TRBV4-1
TGTGCCACACTAGCCGGACGCACAGATACGCAGTATTTT CATLAGRTDTQYF . TRBJ2-3 . TRBV2
TGTGCCAGCAGTTCAATAGCCGGACTAGCGTCGACAGATACGCAGTATTTT CASSSIAGLASTDTQYF TRBD2 TRBJ2-3 . TRBV27
TGCGCCAGCAGCACCCTCAGGGCTCTGGAGGCCAACGTCCTGACTTTC CASSTLRALEANVLTF . TRBJ2-6 . TRBV5-1
TGTGCCAGTAGTCCCAGACAGGGCTTACTGGATAACACCGGGGAGCTGTTTTTT CASSPRQGLLDNTGELFF TRBD1 TRBJ2-2 once TRBV19
TGCGCCAGCAGCCCTCCAGGTACCCAAGAGACCCAGTACTTC CASSPPGTQETQYF . TRBJ2-5 . TRBV5-1
TGTGCCAGCAGTTCCGGACAGGGGCTTGAAAAACTGTTTTTT CASSSGQGLEKLFF TRBD1 TRBJ1-4 . TRBV27
TGTGCCAGCAGTGTTGGGACAGGGGGTCGGGGGTCAGAGACCCAGTACTTC CASSVGTGGRGSETQYF TRBD1 TRBJ2-5 . TRBV2
TGTGCCAGCCGCAGCCTGGTGCGGTCCCCCGGGGAGCTGTTTTTT CASRSLVRSPGELFF . TRBJ2-2 once TRBV7-2
TGCAGCGTTTCAGGGAATAGCAATCAGCCCCAGCATTTT CSVSGNSNQPQHF . TRBJ1-5 few TRBV29-1